The sample holds many counts of the clone carrying this T cell receptor (beta chain). Its antigen is as yet unknown. The record originates from a study of CD8 T cells in ankylosing spondylitis. By quantitative 5'-RACE with molecular barcodes, the TCR beta libraries were made. TCRdb itself ran the 5' RACE reads through MiXCR, one entry per CDR3 protein. This sample has fewer than 350,000 distinct CDR3 sequences, with around a tenth found just once. Overall study results and limits: Certain motif variants had earlier appeared in reactive arthritis synovial fluid and blood.

Germline V gene sequence: CDR1 KGHSH, CDR2 LQKENI. V was pared by 1 base and J by 7 bases, with 8 bases between. The CDR3 contains 14 residues. The receptor was derived from a female donor with ankylosing spondylitis or in good health (not recorded which). The sequenced sample was blood, either unsorted or a sorted T cell fraction (not recorded which). The chain carries TRBV18 and TRBJ1-6, with D maybe TRBD1 (5 bases). This CDR3 reads CASSPQGSNSPLHF. The CDR3 nucleotides read TGTGCCAGCTCACCACAGGGGTCCAATTCACCCCTCCACTTT.